The 6 T cell receptor delta chains reported below all come from one sample, sequenced in a study of DNA immune sequencing with unique molecular identifiers. Primers for all 8 TRDV and 4 TRDJ genes amplified genomic DNA in 32-plex. Adapter PCR followed 3 to 4 barcoding PCR cycles that attached a 12-nucleotide UMI. TCRdb reanalysed the multiplex PCR reads with CATT. The data show fewer than 2,500 delta-chain clones, 10% to 12% seen once. What was sequenced was gamma-delta T cells enriched from blood buffy coat, or unenriched PBMCs (not recorded which). Source of these receptors: a human donor in good health.

Comments on this clone: This DNA's translation differs at residue 14 from TCRdb's protein, which comes from a much larger clone; a read error is likely, and the protein shown is translated from the DNA. The chain is built from TRAV38-2/DV8 and TRDJ2, with 9 bases matching TRDD3. Per the germline V gene, CDR1 is TSESDYY and CDR2 is QEAYKQQN. Trimming at V came to 5 bases and at J to 3 bases, leaving 20 bases not matched to a gene. The CDR3 contains 20 residues. The CDR3 DNA reads TGTGCTTATAGCTTGGAGCCCGAGAAGGGGGGATACCCTATGACAGCACAACTCTTCTTT. Protein sequence: CAYSLEPEKGGYPMTAQLFF.

This clone was counted only a few times. This likely reflects a read error, since a far larger clone is one base away. This specimen includes other DNA sequences encoding the same CDR3. The chain uses TRDV2 and TRDJ1; D possibly corresponds to TRDD3 (6 bases). From germline, CDR1 is GEAIGNYY and CDR2 EKD. V lost 0 bases, J lost 1 base, and 11 bases lay in between. The CDR3 length is 15 residues. This CDR3 is CACDTVGGRTDKLIF. DNA for the CDR3: TGTGCCTGTGACACCGTCGGGGGACGCACCGATAAACTCATCTTT.

Turning to this clone: For this DNA, TCRdb reports the protein of a much larger clone, which diverges at residue 4, most likely from a read error; the protein presented here is translated directly from the DNA. The rearrangement joins TRDV2 to TRDJ3, with 13 bases lining up with TRDD3. With V trimmed by 5 bases and J by 0 bases, 9 bases remained unmatched. Germline lookup yields CDR1 GEAIGNYY and CDR2 EKD. This CDR3 contains 20 residues. The CDR3 DNA is TGTGCCTGTGGCAAAGTACTGGGGGATACGCGCTCCTGGGACACCCGACAGATGTTTTTC. Residues: CACGKVLGDTRSWDTRQMFF.

A note on this clone: This DNA's translation and the protein TCRdb lists, from a much larger clone, do not match at residue 13, likely due to a read error; the protein shown is translated from the DNA. The chain couples TRDV2 to TRDJ1, with TRDD3 matching over 7 bases. Per the germline V gene, CDR1 is GEAIGNYY and CDR2 is EKD. The CDR3 is made up of 17 amino acids. This CDR3 reads CACDSLLGAPNTEKLIF. The CDR3 DNA follows: TGTGCCTGTGACTCCCTCCTGGGGGCTCCCAACACCGAAAAACTCATCTTT.

As regards this clone: A far larger clone is a single base away, which makes a read error likely. The same CDR3 arises from other DNA sequences in this sample as well. V gene TRDV2 combines with J gene TRDJ3, with D hard to call. Trimming cost V 3 bases and J 0 bases, with 17 bases left between them. The CDR3 runs to 19 residues. The V gene's germline CDR1 is GEAIGNYY and CDR2 EKD. The CDR3, as DNA: TGTGCCTGTGACCAGATCAAGGAGGAGCCCTCCTGGGACACCCGACAGATGTTTTTC. It yields the protein CACDQIKEEPSWDTRQMFF.

A note on this clone: A far larger clone is only one base removed, so a read error is likely. In the same sample, other DNA sequences code for this CDR3. The J gene is TRDJ1, the V gene TRDV1; 10 bases match TRDD3. TCRdb is silent on the J gene; assignment here came from matching the DNA to germline. From germline, CDR1 is TSWWSYY and CDR2 QGS. CDR3 length: 26 residues. In DNA, the CDR3 is TGTGCTCTTGGGGAACTGGGGTTCCTACAGTCCTTAACTGGGGGATCTTCTTCTTTGTACACTGATAAACTCATCTTT. Residues: CALGELGFLQSLTGGSSSLYTDKLIF.